The sequence of this T cell receptor (beta chain) was determined in a study of blood T cell repertoires in COVID-19. The CDR3 contains 18 residues. Trimming took off 2 bases at V and 0 bases at J, with 17 bases between the two ends. In germline, CDR1 is SGHTA, CDR2 FQGNSA. Grouping used clinical history reported by participants in a survey and questionnaire. This clone showed up just a few times. Per the authors' pipeline: Using reference gene primer amplification, nucleated cell counts were estimated. Repertoires were generated with immunoSEQ multiplex PCR, while TCRdb's copy carries only in-frame clones and drops some. V and J calls and clone size follow that table, whereas D and trimming were derived from the DNA. The sample contains 400,000 to 550,000 clones, around 90% of which appear only once.

The material sequenced was PBMCs or T cells enriched from blood (not recorded which). The source of this sequence is a woman aged 18 to 35 with acute COVID-19. This sequence joins TRBV7-2 and TRBJ2-1, with D perhaps TRBD2 (6 bases). The CDR3 DNA sequence: TGTGCCAGCAGCTTATTCGGGCCGCTAGCGAGCTCCTACAATGAGCAGTTCTTC. This encodes CASSLFGPLASSYNEQFF.